Listed below are T cell receptor beta chains from one sample, sequenced in a study of blood T cell repertoires in COVID-19. The protocol was immunoSEQ multiplex PCR, while the TCRdb copy is restricted to in-frame clones and leaves out a portion. Among around 270,000 clones listed, around 82% were seen once. The sequencing sample was made of peripheral blood. The source of these receptors is a person aged 70 to 85 with COVID-19, enrolled during active disease. CDR3s leave out the opening cysteine and the closing phenylalanine or tryptophan. The size entry is marked missing in some rows and otherwise reads once, few, many or a size class.

- | TRBJ2-2 | TRBV19 | ASSIGRFGELF
few | TRBJ1-6 | TRBV15 | ATSRDRVNSPLH
- | TRBJ1-2 | TRBV2 | ASSVSLFGFSGYT
- | TRBJ2-2 | TRBV7-6 | ASSLALTGTGELF
- | TRBJ2-1 | TRBV6-2/TRBV6-3 | ASSYTTPPLMEQF
- | TRBJ2-3 | TRBV28 | ASSRNTLAGGADTQY
few | TRBJ1-1 | TRBV10-3 | AISETDLMNTEAF
- | TRBJ2-1 | TRBV5-1 | ASSSEVAAVDEQF
- | TRBJ1-1 | TRBV27 | ASSSYRDRSRSTEAF
- | TRBJ2-1 | TRBV7-9 | ASSSSDEQF
- | TRBJ1-6 | TRBV27 | ASSPDRGPYSPLH
- | TRBJ2-2 | TRBV2 | ASSDIGGKAGELF
- | TRBJ1-5 | TRBV28 | ASSPTGLPGPQH
- | TRBJ1-1 | TRBV11-1 | ASSLARGFGERPEAF
- | TRBJ1-6 | TRBV3-1/TRBV3-2 | ASSPTGVSPLH
- | TRBJ2-7 | TRBV25-1 | ASSPSGSGRYEQY
- | TRBJ2-7 | TRBV19 | ASSIALQAQQY
- | TRBJ1-6 | TRBV3-1/TRBV3-2 | ASSQDLPSKRDRVRLTYNSPLH
- | TRBJ2-5 | TRBV7-7 | ASSPTSIQETQY
- | TRBJ1-6 | TRBV6-1 | ASGVQGAGSPLH
- | TRBJ2-7 | TRBV24-1 | ATSVTGGPGEQY
- | TRBJ1-5 | TRBV10-2 | ASSESGHRNQPQH
few | TRBJ2-3 | TRBV19 | ATDFGTGVTDTQY
- | TRBJ2-3 | TRBV10-2 | ASSELAGYTDTQY
- | TRBJ2-2 | TRBV19 | ASSIQGQAGELF
- | TRBJ2-4 | TRBV2 | ASKRGRDLAKNIQY